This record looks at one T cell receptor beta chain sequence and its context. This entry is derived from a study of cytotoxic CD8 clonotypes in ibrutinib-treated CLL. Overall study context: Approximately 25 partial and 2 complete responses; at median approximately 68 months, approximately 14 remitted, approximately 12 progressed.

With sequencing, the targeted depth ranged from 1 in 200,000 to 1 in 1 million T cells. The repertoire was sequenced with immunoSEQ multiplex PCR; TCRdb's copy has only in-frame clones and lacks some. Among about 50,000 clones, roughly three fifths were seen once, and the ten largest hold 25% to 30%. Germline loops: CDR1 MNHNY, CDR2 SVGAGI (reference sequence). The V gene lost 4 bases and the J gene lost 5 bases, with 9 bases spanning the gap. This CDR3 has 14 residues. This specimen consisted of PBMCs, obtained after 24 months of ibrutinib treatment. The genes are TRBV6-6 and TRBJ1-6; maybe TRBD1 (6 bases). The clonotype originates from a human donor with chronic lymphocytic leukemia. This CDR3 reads CASSSPGDNSPLHF. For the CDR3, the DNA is TGTGCCAGCAGTTCCCCAGGGGATAATTCACCCCTCCACTTT.